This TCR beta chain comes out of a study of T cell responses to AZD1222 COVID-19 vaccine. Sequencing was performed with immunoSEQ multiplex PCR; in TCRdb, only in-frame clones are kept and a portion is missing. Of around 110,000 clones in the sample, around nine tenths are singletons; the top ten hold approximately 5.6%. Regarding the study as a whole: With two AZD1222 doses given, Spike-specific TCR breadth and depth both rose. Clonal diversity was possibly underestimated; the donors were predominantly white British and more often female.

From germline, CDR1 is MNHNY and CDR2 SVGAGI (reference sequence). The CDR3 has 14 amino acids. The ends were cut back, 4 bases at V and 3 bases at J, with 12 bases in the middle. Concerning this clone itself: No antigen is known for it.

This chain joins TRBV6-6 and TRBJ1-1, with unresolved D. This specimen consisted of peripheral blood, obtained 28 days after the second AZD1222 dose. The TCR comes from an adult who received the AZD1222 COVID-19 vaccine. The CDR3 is CASSSPEEDTEAFF. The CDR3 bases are TGTGCCAGCAGTTCCCCCGAGGAGGACACTGAAGCTTTCTTT.